A selection of T cell receptor beta chains follows, all from one sample in a study of glioma-infiltrating T cells after dendritic cell vaccination. Libraries were prepared by immunoSEQ multiplex PCR; TCRdb keeps only in-frame clonotypes and omits some of them. The table includes about 92,000 clones, under 90% detected once. Specimen: blood, collected before dendritic cell vaccination. The receptors stem from a human donor with glioblastoma. Each CDR3 is given with its conserved first and last residue. The D gene is left open where the match is weak. Clone size is stated in some rows and not others, as once, few, many or a class when expanded.

>NA|TRBJ2-7|TRBD1|TRBV29-1
TGCAGCGTTGTTCGACAGGGGGCTATCGGGTACGAGCAGTACTTC
CSVVRQGAIGYEQYF
>NA|TRBJ2-7|NA|TRBV6-4
TGTGCCAGCAGTGACGGAATAGGGGCCGAGCAGTACTTC
CASSDGIGAEQYF
>NA|TRBJ1-2|NA|TRBV7-8
TGTGCCAGCAGCTTAGGGGGGGACCACTATGGCTACACCTTC
CASSLGGDHYGYTF
>NA|TRBJ2-3|TRBD2|TRBV5-6
TGTGCCAGCAGCTTTAACCTAGCGGGGGCCCTCACAGATACGCAGTATTTT
CASSFNLAGALTDTQYF
>NA|TRBJ2-7|TRBD2|TRBV2
TGTGCCAGCCAGACTAGCGGGGGATTCTACGAGCAGTACTTC
CASQTSGGFYEQYF
>NA|TRBJ1-2|TRBD1|TRBV5-1
TGCGCCAGCAGCTTGGCAGGGGCAGGGGGCTACTATGGCTACACCTTC
CASSLAGAGGYYGYTF
>NA|TRBJ2-5|TRBD1|TRBV5-1
TGCGCCAGCAGCTTGACAGGGGGTAACCAAGAGACCCAGTACTTC
CASSLTGGNQETQYF
>NA|TRBJ2-3|NA|TRBV13
TGTGCCAGCAGCTTCGGTCGGGATACGCAGTATTTT
CASSFGRDTQYF
>NA|TRBJ2-3|NA|TRBV7-7
TGTGCCAGCAGCTTAGGGCTAGCTAGCACAGATACGCAGTATTTT
CASSLGLASTDTQYF
>NA|TRBJ1-2|TRBD1|TRBV29-1
TGCAGCGTTGTCCAACAGGGGTTCTATGGCTACACCTTC
CSVVQQGFYGYTF
>NA|TRBJ2-7|TRBD1|TRBV4-1
TGCGCCAGCAGCCGCGGACAGGGGGCCACCTACGAGCAGTACTTC
CASSRGQGATYEQYF
>NA|TRBJ2-3|NA|TRBV19
TGTGCCAGTAATAAGGGGAAGAGCACAGATACGCAGTATTTT
CASNKGKSTDTQYF
>once|TRBJ2-7|NA|TRBV27
TGTGCCAGCAGTTTATCCCCTTCCTACGAGCAGTACTTC
CASSLSPSYEQYF
>NA|TRBJ2-5|NA|TRBV19
TGTGCCAGTAGCACTTGGGCGGGAGAGACCCAGTACTTC
CASSTWAGETQYF
>NA|TRBJ1-2|NA|TRBV14
TGTGCCAGCAGCCAAGACAGATCAGGGTCGGGCTACACCTTC
CASSQDRSGSGYTF
>NA|TRBJ2-1|TRBD2|TRBV18
TGTGCCAGCTCACCCTTGACTAGCGGGGGGAAGGCCGAGCAGTTCTTC
CASSPLTSGGKAEQFF
>NA|TRBJ2-3|TRBD2|TRBV6-1
TGTGCCAGCAGTGAAGCGGGAGCGGGAGCAACAGATACGCAGTATTTT
CASSEAGAGATDTQYF
>few|TRBJ1-1|NA|TRBV21-1
TGTGCCAGCAGTCAGGGGCGGAGGACTGAAGCTTTCTTT
CASSQGRRTEAFF
>NA|TRBJ2-2|TRBD1|TRBV4-1
TGCGCCAGCAGCATCCGACAGGGGCCGAACACCGGGGAGCTGTTTTTT
CASSIRQGPNTGELFF
>NA|TRBJ2-7|NA|TRBV5-6
TGTGCCAGCAGCTTTGGTCAGTCAACAGGGACCTCCTACGAGCAGTACTTC
CASSFGQSTGTSYEQYF
>NA|TRBJ1-5|TRBD1|TRBV6-1
TGTGCCAGCACCCAAGACAGGGTGCAAAATCAGCCCCAGCATTTT
CASTQDRVQNQPQHF
>NA|TRBJ2-1|TRBD1|TRBV15
TGTGCCACCAGCAGGACAGGGCGTGAGCAGTTCTTC
CATSRTGREQFF
>NA|TRBJ2-6|TRBD1|TRBV28
TGTGCCAGCAGCCCAGGACAGGGTATCGCTGGGGCCAACGTCCTGACTTTC
CASSPGQGIAGANVLTF
>NA|TRBJ1-2|TRBD1|TRBV5-1
TGCGCCAGCAGCTTGGAGGGGACAGGCGGTGGCTACACCTTC
CASSLEGTGGGYTF
>NA|TRBJ1-4|TRBD1|TRBV7-7
TGTGCCAGCAGCTCCGACAGGGGAGCTAATGAAAAACTGTTTTTT
CASSSDRGANEKLFF
>NA|TRBJ2-2|TRBD2|TRBV13
TGTGCCAGCAGCCGGGGACTAGCAGAGAACACCGGGGAGCTGTTTTTT
CASSRGLAENTGELFF
>NA|TRBJ2-1|NA|TRBV30
TGTGCCTGGAGTGTGGGAGCCTACAATGAGCAGTTCTTC
CAWSVGAYNEQFF
>NA|TRBJ2-5|NA|TRBV7-9
TGTGCCAGCAGGTTCCCGGGAGTAGAGACCCAGTACTTC
CASRFPGVETQYF
>NA|TRBJ1-4|NA|TRBV28
TGTGCCAGCAGTTTGGTCGGTCTCCTACGCATAACTAATGAAAAACTGTTTTTT
CASSLVGLLRITNEKLFF
>NA|TRBJ1-5|NA|TRBV6-5
TGTGCCAGCAGTGGAACGGGGGTTTGGCAGCCCCAGCATTTT
CASSGTGVWQPQHF
>NA|TRBJ2-7|NA|TRBV7-7
TGTGCCAGCAGCTGGCGGGCAGCCGAGCAGTACTTC
CASSWRAAEQYF
>NA|TRBJ2-5|NA|TRBV2
TGTGCCAGCAGTGGGGGTCCTAGCGAGTCATACCAAGAGACCCAGTACTTC
CASSGGPSESYQETQYF
>NA|TRBJ1-1|NA|TRBV11-2
TGTGCCAGCAGCCCGGTGAGGGGGACTGAAGCTTTCTTT
CASSPVRGTEAFF
>NA|TRBJ2-7|NA|TRBV2
TGTGCCAGCAGTTTCCAGGGCCTATACGAGCAGTACTTC
CASSFQGLYEQYF
>NA|TRBJ2-7|NA|TRBV28
TGTGCCAGCAGTTTCCCGAAAGTAGGGGATCCCTACGAGCAGTACTTC
CASSFPKVGDPYEQYF
>NA|TRBJ2-6|NA|TRBV11-3
TGTGCCAGCAGCTTAACTCCTGGGGCCAACGTCCTGACTTTC
CASSLTPGANVLTF
>NA|TRBJ2-7|NA|TRBV9
TGTGCCAGCAGCGTAGATGGGGCGGAAAGATACGAGCAGTACTTC
CASSVDGAERYEQYF
>NA|TRBJ2-5|TRBD1|TRBV6-5
TGTGCCAGCAGTTTAAGGCAGGGGGACGTAGAGACCCAGTACTTC
CASSLRQGDVETQYF
>NA|TRBJ2-5|TRBD2|TRBV29-1
TGCAGCGCCCCCGGGAGGCCCCTGCAAGAGACCCAGTACTTC
CSAPGRPLQETQYF
>few|TRBJ2-7|TRBD2|TRBV28
TGTGCCAGCAGTCCCCACCTTGATAGCGGGAGTTTTGGCGAGCAGTACTTC
CASSPHLDSGSFGEQYF
>NA|TRBJ2-7|TRBD1|TRBV6-6
TGTGCCAGCAGCGACGGGACAGGGGGCACCTACGAGCAGTACTTC
CASSDGTGGTYEQYF
>once|TRBJ1-5|NA|TRBV19
TGTGCCAGTAGTGTGGACAGCAGGGCCCAGCATTTT
CASSVDSRAQHF
>NA|TRBJ2-7|TRBD1|TRBV2
TGCGCCAGCAGTGACCCGCGACAGGGCTACGAGCAGTACTTC
CASSDPRQGYEQYF
>few|TRBJ1-2|TRBD1|TRBV4-3
TGCGCCAGCAGCCAAGAGACAGGGGGAAACTATGGCTACACCTTC
CASSQETGGNYGYTF
>NA|TRBJ2-3|NA|TRBV6-5
TGTGCCAGCAGTTACTCGTCAGGGGGGACAGATACGCAGTATTTT
CASSYSSGGTDTQYF
>once|TRBJ2-1|TRBD1|TRBV2
TGTGCCAGCAGACCCGGGACAGCGAGCCTCAATGAGCAGTTCTTC
CASRPGTASLNEQFF
>NA|TRBJ2-7|NA|TRBV18
TGTGCCAGCTCCAACCAGGGGGGCTCGCCCCTCGAGCAGTACTTC
CASSNQGGSPLEQYF
>NA|TRBJ2-2|TRBD2|TRBV4-1
TGCGCCAGCAGCCAAGTCCGCGGGGGCACCGGGGAGCTGTTTTTT
CASSQVRGGTGELFF
>NA|TRBJ2-7|NA|TRBV28
TGTGCCAGCAGTTTCGGCGGGGTGCGCTCCTACGAGCAGTACTTC
CASSFGGVRSYEQYF
>few|TRBJ1-4|TRBD1|TRBV5-8
TGTGCCAGCAGCTTCGGGACAGGGAATGAAAAACTGTTTTTT
CASSFGTGNEKLFF
>NA|TRBJ2-7|TRBD2|TRBV29-1
TGCAGCGTCATACTAGCGGGAGCCTACGAGCAGTACTTC
CSVILAGAYEQYF
>many|TRBJ2-7|NA|TRBV19
TGTGCCAGTAGTCCGACCCCGGACAGTTCCTACGAGCAGTACTTC
CASSPTPDSSYEQYF
>once|TRBJ2-7|NA|TRBV18
TGTGCCAGCTCACCAACAGTAACCTACGAGCAGTACTTC
CASSPTVTYEQYF
>few|TRBJ2-3|NA|TRBV6-6
TGTGCCAGCAGTTACGGGGAGCCCACAGATACGCAGTATTTT
CASSYGEPTDTQYF
>NA|TRBJ2-3|NA|TRBV19
TGTGCCACGAGACCTCCTGGGGCAGGTTACACAGATACGCAGTATTTT
CATRPPGAGYTDTQYF